This passage covers 2 T cell receptor beta chains from one sample sequenced in a study of blood T cells in healthy people across ages. Combining a sample-barcoded 5' primer with a J-beta primer mix, a second PCR ran for roughly 7 to 11 cycles. TCRdb analysed the 5' RACE reads with MiXCR anew, one entry per CDR3 protein. This sample yields about 620,000 distinct CDR3 sequences, of which over 40% are seen a single time; about 13% belongs to the top ten. Sequencing was done on a sample of blood. These TCRs come from a woman aged 80 or over in good health.

Comments on this clonotype: This may be a read error: a much more frequent sequence differs by one nucleotide. The chain has TRBV3-1 and TRBJ2-1; the match to TRBD2 covers 10 bases. The DNA end lines up better with TRBJ2-7; the J call may be wrong. In germline, CDR1 is LGHDT, CDR2 YNNKEL (reference sequence). The length of the CDR3 is 16 residues. Here the CDR3 DNA reads TGTGCCAGCAGCCAATCAGCGGGAGGGGCCTACAATGAGCAGTACTTC. Protein: CASSQSAGGAYNEQYF.

This clonotype was observed many times. Germline is not matched at one junction end, which may reflect a read error. This chain uses TRBV27 with TRBJ2-5; no clear D gene. The CDR3 covers 14 residues. Germline CDR1 reads MNHEY; CDR2 reads SMNVEV (reference sequence). CDR3 sequence reads: CASSSQYPQGTQYF. The CDR3, as DNA: TGTGCCAGCAGTTCACAGTATCCTCAAGGGACCCAGTACTTC.